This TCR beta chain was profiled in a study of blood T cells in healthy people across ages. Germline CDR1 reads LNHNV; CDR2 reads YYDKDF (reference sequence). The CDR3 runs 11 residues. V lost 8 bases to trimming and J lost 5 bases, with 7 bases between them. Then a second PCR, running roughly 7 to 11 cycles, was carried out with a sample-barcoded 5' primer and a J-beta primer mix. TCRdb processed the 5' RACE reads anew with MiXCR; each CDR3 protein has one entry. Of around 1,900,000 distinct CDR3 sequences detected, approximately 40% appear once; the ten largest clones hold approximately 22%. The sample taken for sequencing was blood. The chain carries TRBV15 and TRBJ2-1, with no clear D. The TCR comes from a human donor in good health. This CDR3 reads CATEIDNEQFF. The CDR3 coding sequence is TGTGCCACCGAAATCGACAATGAGCAGTTCTTC.